The present TCR beta chain was sequenced within a study of CD8 T cells in ankylosing spondylitis. Regarding the study as a whole: Disease-linked clones reportedly showed significant enrichment in matched ankylosing spondylitis synovial fluid. Ankylosing spondylitis blood appeared to be characterized by a TCR beta motif of eight highly homologous variants.

This clonotype was picked up many times. The antigen remains undetermined. CDR3 size: 12 residues. V was cut by 5 bases and J by 9 bases, with 11 bases left in between. TCR beta libraries were made by quantitative 5'-RACE with molecular barcodes. One entry per CDR3 protein, called by TCRdb with MiXCR from the 5' RACE reads. The repertoire holds 330,000 or so distinct CDR3 sequences, with 6.5% to 10% as singletons. The sequenced sample was blood, either unsorted or a sorted T cell fraction (not recorded which). V is TRBV12-3 or TRBV12-4 and J is TRBJ2-1, with TRBD1 as a possible D gene (6 bases). This receptor was taken from a male donor with ankylosing spondylitis. The CDR3 protein is CASSLTGIEQFF. Written as DNA, the CDR3 is TGTGCCAGCAGTCTTACAGGGATTGAGCAGTTCTTC.